This T cell receptor beta chain was obtained from a study of T cell repertoires in cytomegalovirus infection (dated 2019 in TCRdb). With regard to the full study: Donor HLA type was relevant to the analysis, as public TCR beta signatures indicated carriage of CMV infection together with the matching HLA type.

In this sample, this clonotype turned up many times. The antigen this receptor binds is unknown. The input lacks base qualities; no much larger clone sits a single base away. Sequences MNHEY (CDR1) and SMNVEV (CDR2) are obtained from the germline V gene (reference sequence). Including cysteine and phenylalanine, the CDR3 has 14 amino acids. Only the CDR3 region is kept as DNA, spanning 42 bases read in frame from base 1. Between the V and J ends, shortened by 5 bases and 1 base respectively, the junction contains 11 bases. The sequencer was an Illumina HiSeq 1500. TCRdb took the public reads, trimmed them with fastp at Q25, ran MiXCR for clone calling and kept in-frame beta chains. Merged by CDR3 protein, the rows form single entries marked with the most common genes and DNA. The sample records about 460,000 distinct CDR3 sequences, about 10% of which are singletons. Jointly, the top ten make up 10% to 13% of the sample.

Results and caveats for the whole study, not just this receptor: Cumulative frequency of public TCR beta family members discriminated carriers of CMV infection plus the relevant HLA type in this cohort and an independent approximately 360-donor cohort. The ex vivo response was dominated by HLA-C-restricted CMV-specific TCR beta clonotypes, which also provided the single most frequent clonotype in two of eight donors.

Sequenced sample: PBMCs. This receptor chain uses TRBV27 and TRBJ1-2; the D region possibly corresponds to TRBD1 (6 bases align). This receptor was obtained from a human donor in good health (CMV status not recorded). Some clones in this sample may be carry-over from other donors' samples. The CDR3 protein sequence reads: CASSPGQFNYGYTF. The sequence in DNA is TGTGCCAGCAGTCCAGGACAGTTTAACTATGGCTACACCTTC.